This T cell receptor beta chain comes out of a study of post-analysis software for immune sequencing data. A few counts support this clonotype. Its antigen remains unknown. In germline, CDR1 is SGHKS, CDR2 YYEKEE (reference sequence). The CDR3 is 13 residues long. The ends were cut back, 0 bases at V and 7 bases at J, with 8 bases in the middle. TCR beta cDNA libraries included unique molecular identifiers. MiXCR, applied by TCRdb to the PCR reads, yields one record per CDR3 protein. The sample holds fewer than 700,000 distinct CDR3 sequences; about 40% are singletons and the top ten take 1.7%. Study conclusions and caveats: Patients had higher frequencies than controls of five TRBV segments, including TRBV5-6, TRBV5-1 and TRBV20-1.

The clonotype originates from a girl aged 5 to 17 with multiple sclerosis. The chain recombines TRBV5-5 with TRBJ2-1; no clear D. Sequences were obtained from blood. The CDR3 loop reads CASSLGDLNEQFF. CDR3 nucleotides: TGTGCCAGCAGCTTGGGAGACTTGAATGAGCAGTTCTTC.